This T cell receptor beta chain came from a study of shared clonotypes between healthy human individuals. Broader study findings: Naive subsets typically showed greater estimated richness than memory subsets.

This clone was detected only a few times. Its antigen is still unknown. The V and J ends lost 2 bases and 4 bases, in that order; junction bases with no gene match: 7. The CDR3 is 17 amino acids. Germline V lookup: CDR1 MGHDK, CDR2 SYGVNS. Evenly divided among several immunoSEQ plates was the genomic DNA of each subset. Clones were read by immunoSEQ multiplex PCR, and TCRdb kept only the in-frame ones, dropping some. Altogether around 700,000 clones are present, around 73% being singletons, with the ten largest covering around 2%. The chain couples TRBV25-1 to TRBJ2-7; 14 nucleotides match TRBD2. The sequencing sample was made of memory CD4+ T cells sorted from blood. Indicated subset: CD45RA-negative fraction. This sequence was found in a woman aged 25 to 39 in good health. Written as DNA, the CDR3 is TGTGCCAGCAGTGAACTAGGACTAGCGGGAGGAATGTACGAGCAGTACTTC. It specifies CASSELGLAGGMYEQYF.